This T cell receptor beta chain originates from a study of shared clonotypes between healthy human individuals. The authors ran the assay at deep level. TCRdb's table, derived via immunoSEQ multiplex PCR, lists solely in-frame clones and lacks some. The table lists some 2.1 million clones, roughly 94% of them singletons. The sequenced material came from naive CD4+ T cells sorted from blood. Sample subset: CD45RA+ positively selected. This receptor was taken from a young man in good health.

CDR3: CAIRTGVDEQFF. In nucleotides, the CDR3 is TGTGCCATTCGGACAGGGGTCGATGAGCAGTTCTTC. The chain is built from TRBV30 and TRBJ2-1; 9 nucleotides match TRBD1. CDR1 GTSNPN and CDR2 SVGIG come from the germline V gene (reference sequence). Trimming at V came to 8 bases and at J to 8 bases, leaving 7 bases not matched to a gene. The CDR3 consists of 12 residues.